This entry features one T cell receptor beta chain sequence. The trim removed 0 bases at V and 9 bases at J, leaving 9 bases unmatched. From germline, CDR1 is LGHNA and CDR2 YSLEER. CDR3 length: 17 residues. This sample was included in a study of CD8 T cells in ankylosing spondylitis. TCRdb re-derived calls from the 5' RACE reads in MiXCR, one entry per CDR3 protein. The sample consists of 250,000 to 400,000 distinct CDR3 sequences, roughly 10% of them appearing once. The chain recombines TRBV4-3 with TRBJ1-6, with TRBD1 matching over 9 bases. This clonotype was obtained from a female donor with ankylosing spondylitis or in good health (not recorded which). The source material was blood, either unsorted or a sorted T cell fraction (not recorded which). CDR3 coding DNA: TGCGCCAGCAGCCAAGATCATCTGGACAGGGGCGGTTCACCCCTCCACTTT. Residues: CASSQDHLDRGGSPLHF.